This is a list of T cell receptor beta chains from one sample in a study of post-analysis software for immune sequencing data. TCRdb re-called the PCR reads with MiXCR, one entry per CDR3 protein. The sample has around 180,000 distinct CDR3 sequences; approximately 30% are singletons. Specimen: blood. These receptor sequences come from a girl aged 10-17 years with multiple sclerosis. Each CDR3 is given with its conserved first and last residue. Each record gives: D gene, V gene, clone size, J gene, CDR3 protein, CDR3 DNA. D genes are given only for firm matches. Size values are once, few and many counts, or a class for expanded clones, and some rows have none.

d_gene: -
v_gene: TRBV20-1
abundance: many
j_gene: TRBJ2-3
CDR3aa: CSASYRLTSTDTQYF
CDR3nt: TGCAGTGCTAGCTACCGACTGACTAGCACAGATACGCAGTATTTT

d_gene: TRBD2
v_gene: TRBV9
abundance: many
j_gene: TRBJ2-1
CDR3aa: CASTPRGSSYNEQFF
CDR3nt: TGTGCCAGCACCCCTCGCGGGAGCTCCTACAATGAGCAGTTCTTC

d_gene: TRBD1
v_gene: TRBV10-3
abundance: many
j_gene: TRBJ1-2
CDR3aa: CAISETRTGKDYGYTF
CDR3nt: TGTGCCATCAGTGAGACCCGGACAGGGAAGGACTATGGCTACACCTTC

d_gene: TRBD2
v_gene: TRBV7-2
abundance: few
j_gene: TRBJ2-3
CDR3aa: CASSLGTSGSKGLDTQYF
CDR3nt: TGTGCCAGCAGCCTAGGGACTAGCGGGAGTAAGGGCTTAGATACGCAGTATTTT

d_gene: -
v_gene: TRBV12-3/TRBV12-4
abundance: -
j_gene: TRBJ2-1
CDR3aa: CASSSREYEQFF
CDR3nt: TGTGCCAGCAGTTCCAGGGAGTACGAGCAGTTCTTC

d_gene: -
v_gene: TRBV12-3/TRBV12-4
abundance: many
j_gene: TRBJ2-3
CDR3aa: CASSFGGTDTQYF
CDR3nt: TGTGCCAGCAGTTTCGGGGGCACAGATACGCAGTATTTT

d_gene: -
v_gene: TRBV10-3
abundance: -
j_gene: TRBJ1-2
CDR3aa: CAVGGQEGYTF
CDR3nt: TGTGCCGTCGGGGGGCAGGAGGGCTACACCTTC

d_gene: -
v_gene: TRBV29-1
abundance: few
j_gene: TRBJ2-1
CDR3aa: CSVALRGNEQFF
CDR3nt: TGCAGCGTTGCGCTCAGGGGCAATGAGCAGTTCTTC

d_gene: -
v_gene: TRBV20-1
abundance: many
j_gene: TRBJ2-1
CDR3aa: CSARDRLKQLYDEQFF
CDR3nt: TGCAGTGCTAGAGATCGGTTGAAGCAGTTGTACGATGAGCAGTTCTTC

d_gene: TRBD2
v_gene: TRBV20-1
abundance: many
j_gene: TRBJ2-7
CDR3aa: CSAKRREDFYEQYF
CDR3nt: TGCAGTGCTAAGAGGCGGGAGGATTTCTACGAGCAGTACTTC

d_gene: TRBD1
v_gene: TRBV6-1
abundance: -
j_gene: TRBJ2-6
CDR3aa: CASSHGGQGKYGANVLTF
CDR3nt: TGTGCCAGCAGCCACGGGGGACAGGGGAAATATGGGGCCAACGTCCTGACTTTC

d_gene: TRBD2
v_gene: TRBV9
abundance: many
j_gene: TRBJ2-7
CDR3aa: CASRLAGVTPYEQYF
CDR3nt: TGTGCCAGCAGACTAGCGGGAGTAACGCCCTACGAGCAGTACTTC

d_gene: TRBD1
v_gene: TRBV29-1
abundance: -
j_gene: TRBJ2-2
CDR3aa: CSATGDTRELFF
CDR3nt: TGCAGCGCAACAGGGGACACCAGGGAGCTGTTTTTT

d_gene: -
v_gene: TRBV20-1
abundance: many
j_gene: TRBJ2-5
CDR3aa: CSVPLRESLFLETQYF
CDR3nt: TGCAGTGTTCCCCTCAGGGAATCGCTTTTCTTAGAGACCCAGTACTTC

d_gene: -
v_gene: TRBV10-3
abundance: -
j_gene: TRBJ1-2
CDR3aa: CAISESYGANNYGYTF
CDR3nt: TGTGCCATCAGTGAGTCCTATGGGGCAAATAACTATGGCTACACCTTC

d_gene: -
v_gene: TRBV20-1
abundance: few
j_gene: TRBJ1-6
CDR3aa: CSASVVNGRSFGSPLHF
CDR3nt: TGCAGTGCTAGCGTCGTGAACGGGCGTTCGTTCGGATCACCCCTCCACTTT

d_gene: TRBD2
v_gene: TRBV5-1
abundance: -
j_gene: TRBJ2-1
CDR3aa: CASSLLAGGSPYNEQFF
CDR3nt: TGCGCCAGCAGCTTGCTGGCGGGAGGGTCGCCCTACAATGAGCAGTTCTTC

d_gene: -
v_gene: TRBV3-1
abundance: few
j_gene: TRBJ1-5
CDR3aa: CASSQGTSNQPQHF
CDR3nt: TGTGCCAGCAGCCAAGGGACAAGCAATCAGCCCCAGCATTTT

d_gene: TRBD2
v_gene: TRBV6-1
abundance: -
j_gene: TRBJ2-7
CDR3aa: CASSEAAQREGYEQYF
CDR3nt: TGTGCCAGCAGTGAAGCTGCTCAGCGGGAGGGCTACGAGCAGTACTTC

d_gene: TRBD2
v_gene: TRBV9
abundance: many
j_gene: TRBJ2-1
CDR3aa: CASSVVVSGPYNEQFF
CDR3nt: TGTGCCAGCAGCGTAGTGGTTAGCGGGCCTTACAATGAGCAGTTCTTC

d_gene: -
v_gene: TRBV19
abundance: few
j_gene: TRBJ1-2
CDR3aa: CATFGEDRTPNYGYTF
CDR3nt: TGTGCCACCTTTGGGGAAGACAGGACACCTAACTATGGCTACACCTTC

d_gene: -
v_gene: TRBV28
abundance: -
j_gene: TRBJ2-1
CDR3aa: CASSLAGPRYNEQFF
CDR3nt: TGTGCCAGCAGTTTAGCGGGCCCTAGATACAATGAGCAGTTCTTC

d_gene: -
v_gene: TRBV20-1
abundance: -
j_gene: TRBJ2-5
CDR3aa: CSARAPGERETQYF
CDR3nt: TGCAGTGCTAGAGCCCCAGGGGAACGGGAGACCCAGTACTTC

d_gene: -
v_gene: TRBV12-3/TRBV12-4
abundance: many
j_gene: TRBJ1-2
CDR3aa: CASSLSGPYGYTF
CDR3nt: TGTGCCAGCAGTTTAAGCGGACCCTATGGCTACACCTTC

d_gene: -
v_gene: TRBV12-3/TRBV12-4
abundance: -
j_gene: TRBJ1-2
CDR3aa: CASRSPGVNYGYTF
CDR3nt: TGTGCCAGCAGGAGTCCTGGGGTTAACTATGGCTACACCTTC

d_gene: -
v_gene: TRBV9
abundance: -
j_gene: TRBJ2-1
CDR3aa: CASSVGGRSSYNEQFF
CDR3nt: TGTGCCAGCAGCGTAGGGGGCAGGAGCTCCTACAATGAGCAGTTCTTC

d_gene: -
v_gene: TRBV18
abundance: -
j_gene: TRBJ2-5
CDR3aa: CAGSRYQETQYF
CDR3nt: TGTGCCGGCTCAAGGTACCAAGAGACCCAGTACTTC

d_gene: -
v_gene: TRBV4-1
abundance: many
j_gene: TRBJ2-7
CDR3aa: CASSHLVFSRDEQYF
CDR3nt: TGCGCCAGCAGCCACCTAGTGTTTAGCCGCGACGAGCAGTACTTC

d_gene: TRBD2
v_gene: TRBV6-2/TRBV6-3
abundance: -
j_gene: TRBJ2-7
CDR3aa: CASSRPGTSSYEQYF
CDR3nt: TGTGCCAGCAGTCGGCCGGGGACTAGTTCCTACGAGCAGTACTTC

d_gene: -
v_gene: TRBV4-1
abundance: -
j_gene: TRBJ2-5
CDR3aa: CASSQIASAYQETQYF
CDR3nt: TGCGCCAGCAGCCAGATAGCTAGCGCATACCAAGAGACCCAGTACTTC

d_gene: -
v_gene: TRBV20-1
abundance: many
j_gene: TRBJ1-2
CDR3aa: CSVGTTVYGYTF
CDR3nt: TGCAGTGTCGGGACCACCGTCTATGGCTACACCTTC

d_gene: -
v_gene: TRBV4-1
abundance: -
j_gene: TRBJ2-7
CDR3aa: CASSQDEGFYEQYF
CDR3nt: TGCGCCAGCAGCCAAGATGAGGGCTTCTACGAGCAGTACTTC

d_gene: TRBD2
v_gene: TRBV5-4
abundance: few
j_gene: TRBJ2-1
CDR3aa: CASGFSGRAIEEFF
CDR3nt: TGTGCCAGCGGCTTTAGCGGGAGGGCCATCGAGGAGTTCTTC

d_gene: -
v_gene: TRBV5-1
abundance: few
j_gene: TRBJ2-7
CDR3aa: CASRDGRGYEQYF
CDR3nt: TGCGCCAGCAGGGATGGACGGGGCTACGAGCAGTACTTC

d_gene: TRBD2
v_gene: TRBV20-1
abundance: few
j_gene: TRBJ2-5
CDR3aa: CSASVSGSPETQYF
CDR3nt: TGCAGTGCTAGTGTTAGCGGGAGCCCCGAGACCCAGTACTTC

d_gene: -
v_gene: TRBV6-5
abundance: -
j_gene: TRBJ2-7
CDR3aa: CASSYSLSPGLSLEQYF
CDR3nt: TGTGCCAGCAGTTACTCGTTAAGCCCCGGGCTATCCCTCGAGCAGTACTTC

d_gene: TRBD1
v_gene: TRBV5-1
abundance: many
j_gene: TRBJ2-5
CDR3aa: CASSLRGGQEETQYF
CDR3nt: TGCGCCAGCAGCTTGAGAGGGGGACAGGAAGAGACCCAGTACTTC

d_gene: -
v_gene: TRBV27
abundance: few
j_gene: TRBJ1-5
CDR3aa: CASRAGTGNQPQHF
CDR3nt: TGTGCCAGCAGGGCAGGGACGGGCAATCAGCCCCAGCATTTT

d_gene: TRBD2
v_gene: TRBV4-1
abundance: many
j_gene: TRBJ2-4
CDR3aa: CASSQGNFRDYDIQYF
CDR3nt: TGCGCCAGCAGCCAAGGAAACTTTCGGGACTATGACATTCAGTACTTC

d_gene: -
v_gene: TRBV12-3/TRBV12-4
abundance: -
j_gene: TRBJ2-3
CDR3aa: CASILGPDRADTQYF
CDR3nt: TGTGCCAGCATCCTAGGGCCGGACCGCGCAGATACGCAGTATTTT

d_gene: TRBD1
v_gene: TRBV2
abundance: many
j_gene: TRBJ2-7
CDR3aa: CASSPGGLPLYEQYF
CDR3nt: TGTGCCAGCAGTCCAGGGGGTTTGCCACTCTACGAGCAGTACTTC

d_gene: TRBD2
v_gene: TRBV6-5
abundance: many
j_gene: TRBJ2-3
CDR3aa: CASSHGGGSGTANTDTQYF
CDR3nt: TGTGCCAGCAGTCACGGGGGGGGTAGCGGGACCGCTAACACAGATACGCAGTATTTT

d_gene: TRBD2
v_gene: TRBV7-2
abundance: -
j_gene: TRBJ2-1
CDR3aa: CASSVELAGGRDEQFF
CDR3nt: TGTGCCAGCAGCGTAGAATTGGCGGGGGGGCGGGATGAGCAGTTCTTC

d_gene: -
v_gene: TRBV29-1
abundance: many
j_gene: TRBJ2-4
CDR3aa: CSVGGHGTVEDIQYF
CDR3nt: TGCAGCGTTGGGGGACATGGAACGGTAGAGGACATTCAGTACTTC